This TCR beta chain was sequenced for a study of beta chain features in type 1 diabetes. Across the study: The study examined 90 million to 130 million sorted cells across all samples.

This clone was picked up a small number of times. The sequenced template was cDNA made from the entire isolated RNA. Clones were read by immunoSEQ multiplex PCR, and TCRdb kept only the in-frame ones, dropping some. The data contain 110,000 or so clones, roughly 43% of them singletons. The CDR3 runs 18 residues. Germline trimming cut 0 bases from V and 4 bases from J; bases unmatched to any gene: 10. Per the germline V gene, CDR1 is LGHNA and CDR2 is YNFKEQ. A CD45RO/CCR7/CD25/CD127/CD95/CD27 panel sorted naive, central memory, regulatory and stem cell-like memory CD4+ cells. The specimen was stem cell memory CD4+ T cells from blood. This sequence originates from a woman between 18 and 29 years old in good health. The chain couples TRBV4-2 to TRBJ2-1; 9 bases line up with TRBD2. The CDR3 here is CASSQERTSARGYNEQFF. The CDR3 nucleotides read TGTGCCAGCAGCCAAGAGCGGACTAGCGCTCGGGGGTACAATGAGCAGTTCTTC.